This note documents a single T cell receptor (beta chain) sequence. No antigen is known for it. The data belong to a study of cytomegalovirus exposure and HLA in healthy donors. It was with 60 Vbeta and 13 Jbeta primers that the PCR ran. Assay: immunoSEQ multiplex PCR; the TCRdb copy retains only in-frame clones and omits some. The data hold some 110,000 clones, with about 70% observed a single time. General study points: In a later analysis, CMV-associated beta chains were mostly HLA-associated, it appeared.

The CDR3 is made up of 14 amino acids. Losses at the gene ends were 2 bases for V and 6 bases for J; bases not matched to a gene: 3. The germline V gene has CDR1 GTSNPN and CDR2 SVGIG (reference sequence). The V and J genes are TRBV30 and TRBJ1-5; 11 positions match TRBD1. Sequenced input: PBMCs. This receptor was taken from a female donor in good health and CMV-seronegative. CDR3 sequence reads: CAWSTGQGVQPQHF. The CDR3 DNA is TGTGCCTGGAGTACGGGACAGGGGGTTCAGCCCCAGCATTTT.